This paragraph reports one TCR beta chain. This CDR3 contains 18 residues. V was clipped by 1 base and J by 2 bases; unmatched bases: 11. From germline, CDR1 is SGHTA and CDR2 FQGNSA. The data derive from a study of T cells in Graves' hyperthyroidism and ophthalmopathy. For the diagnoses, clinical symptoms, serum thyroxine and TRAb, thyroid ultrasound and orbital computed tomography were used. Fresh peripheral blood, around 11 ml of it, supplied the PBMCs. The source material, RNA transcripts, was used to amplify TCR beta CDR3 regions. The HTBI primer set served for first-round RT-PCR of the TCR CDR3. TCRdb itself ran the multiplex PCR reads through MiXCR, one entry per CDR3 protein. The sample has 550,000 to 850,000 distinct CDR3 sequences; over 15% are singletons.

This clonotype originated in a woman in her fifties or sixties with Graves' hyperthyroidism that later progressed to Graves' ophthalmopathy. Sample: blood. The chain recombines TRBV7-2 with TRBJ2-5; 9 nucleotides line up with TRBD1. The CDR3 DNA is TGTGCCAGCAGCTTAGAGCCCTCGGGGACAGGGCCTCAAGAGACCCAGTACTTC. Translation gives CASSLEPSGTGPQETQYF.